Listed here are 30 T cell receptor beta chains from one sample, sequenced in a study of T cell changes during pregnancy in multiple sclerosis (dated by TCRdb to between 2018 and 2020). The library was generated by the immunoSEQ multiplex PCR assay. This is the immuneACCESS table as TCRdb keeps it, with only in-frame sequences that have V and J called. A part of the clones is gone; compared with another copy, unresolved V genes explain less than half, and the rest is unexplained. The sample includes around 29,000 clones, with 85% observed a single time. Roughly 8% of the sample comes from the top ten. The specimen comprised CD8+ T cells from peripheral blood mononuclear cells, sampled after pregnancy. The source of these receptors is a female donor with multiple sclerosis, enrolled in a pregnancy study.

This sequence joins TRBV7-9 and TRBJ1-5; 10 nucleotides agree with TRBD1. Germline V gene sequence: CDR1 SEHNR, CDR2 FQNEAQ (reference sequence). This CDR3 comprises 18 residues. V was clipped by 1 base and J by 0 bases; unmatched bases: 6. DNA of the CDR3: TGTGCCAGCAGCTTAGTGGGACAGGGGAAGCCTAGCAATCAGCCCCAGCATTTT. Encoded protein: CASSLVGQGKPSNQPQHF.

The chain employs TRBV2 and TRBJ1-1; D gene uncertain. The ends were cut back, 8 bases at V and 7 bases at J, with 11 bases in the middle. Germline V gene lookup returns CDR1 SNHLY and CDR2 FYNNEI. The CDR3 runs to 11 residues. CDR3 residues: CASPVTGEAFF. The CDR3 DNA sequence: TGTGCCAGCCCCGTTACGGGTGAAGCTTTCTTT.

The V gene is TRBV6-6, the J gene TRBJ1-1; D is unclear. V dropped 4 bases and J dropped 4 bases, with 10 bases sitting between them. Germline V gene lookup returns CDR1 MNHNY and CDR2 SVGAGI (reference sequence). The CDR3 length is 13 residues. CDR3 DNA: TGTGCCAGCAGTTGGGAGGGAGGCACTGAAGCTTTCTTT. Protein sequence: CASSWEGGTEAFF.

The chain combines TRBV28 with TRBJ1-5, with D unclear. CDR3 length: 15 residues. Germline assignment: CDR1 MDHEN and CDR2 SYDVKM. Trimming took 6 bases from V and 1 from J, leaving 13 bases between them. CDR3 residues: CASRDREESNQPQHF. CDR3 coding DNA: TGTGCCAGCAGGGACCGGGAGGAGAGCAATCAGCCCCAGCATTTT.

This clone has only one observation. In DNA, the CDR3 is TGTGCCAGCAGCCAAACATACAGAAACTATAATTCACCCCTCCACTTT. Encoded protein: CASSQTYRNYNSPLHF. The J gene is TRBJ1-6, the V gene TRBV4-2; D ambiguous. The CDR3 loop spans 16 amino acids. Germline loops: CDR1 LGHNA, CDR2 YNFKEQ. Trimming took off 2 bases at V and 3 bases at J, with 11 bases between the two ends.

The CDR3 coding sequence is TGTGCCAGCAGTTTAACAGGGCTGGGTGGCTACACCTTC. It encodes CASSLTGLGGYTF. This chain joins TRBV11-2 and TRBJ1-2, with a tentative D call TRBD1 (6 bases). The CDR3 is 13 amino acids. Germline lookup yields CDR1 SGHAT and CDR2 FQNNGV. Trimming shortened V by 6 bases and J by 7 bases, and 15 bases separated the two germline ends.

This clone turned up a few times. This rearrangement joins TRBV19 to TRBJ1-6; D is ambiguous. Per germline, CDR1 LNHDA and CDR2 SQIVND (reference sequence). The ends were cut back, 5 bases at V and 14 bases at J, with 16 bases in the middle. This CDR3 spans 13 amino acids. The CDR3 DNA reads as TGTGCCAGTAGTGGAGCTACCGGGAGGTCCCTCCACTTT. Translating it yields CASSGATGRSLHF.

V is TRBV21-1 and J is TRBJ2-2; the table calls TRBD1, which could not be checked here. TRBV21-1 represents a pseudogene. This CDR3 is 15 amino acids long. The CDR3 region has the DNA TGTGCCAGCAGCAAAAGTAGGGGTAACACCGGGGAGCTGTTTTTT. It yields the protein CASSKSRGNTGELFF.

CDR3 sequence: CASSQFRWARERENTEAFF. In nucleotides, the CDR3 is TGCGCCAGCAGCCAATTCCGGTGGGCGAGGGAAAGGGAGAACACTGAAGCTTTCTTT. The chain is built from TRBV4-3 and TRBJ1-1, with unresolved D. Germline-derived CDR1 and CDR2 are LGHNA and YSLEER. The CDR3 is 19 amino acids. With 2 bases removed from V and 1 base from J, the gap between germline ends came to 23 bases.

This clone was picked up a small number of times. The rearrangement uses TRBV6-1 and TRBJ2-7, with a possible D match to TRBD2 (5 bases). Trimming pared 0 bases from V and 1 base from J, leaving 13 bases between. Germline CDR1 reads MNHNS; CDR2 reads SASEGT. The CDR3 has 16 residues. In nucleotides, the CDR3 is TGTGCCAGCAGTGAAGCGGCCGGGGATAATTCCTACGAGCAGTACTTC. Protein product: CASSEAAGDNSYEQYF.

This chain uses TRBV19 with TRBJ1-1; 9 bases agree with TRBD1. CDR3 length equals 16 residues. Germline V gene lookup returns CDR1 LNHDA and CDR2 SQIVND (reference sequence). V trimming: 4 bases; J trimming: 6 bases; junction bases outside the gene matches: 12. The CDR3 here is CASSNSLRQGEAEAFF. As DNA, the CDR3 is TGTGCCAGTAGTAATAGCCTTCGACAGGGGGAGGCTGAAGCTTTCTTT.

This chain joins TRBV4-3 and TRBJ2-3; tentative D call: TRBD2 (5 bases). The germline V and J ends were trimmed by 0 bases and 2 bases, with 18 bases remaining between them. Germline V gene lookup returns CDR1 LGHNA and CDR2 YSLEER. The CDR3 sequence is 18 residues long. The CDR3 bases are TGCGCCAGCAGCCAAGACCATCGAGCTAGGCGGGCCACAGATACGCAGTATTTT. Translation: CASSQDHRARRATDTQYF.

This clone was detected only once. This sequence joins TRBV13 and TRBJ1-2, with TRBD1 matching over 7 bases. The junction had 8 bases not matched to a gene; V was cut back by 3 bases and J by 4 bases. Germline V lookup: CDR1 PRHDT, CDR2 FYEKMQ (reference sequence). The CDR3 contains 15 residues. In DNA, the CDR3 is TGTGCCAGCAGCTTCTCAAGCGACAGGGTCTATGGCTACACCTTC. Amino acids: CASSFSSDRVYGYTF.

The rearrangement joins TRBV2 to TRBJ2-2; 7 bases align to TRBD1. Germline trimming cut 6 bases from V and 5 bases from J; bases unmatched to any gene: 9. The CDR3 extends over 15 amino acids. From germline, CDR1 is SNHLY and CDR2 FYNNEI. Written as DNA, the CDR3 is TGTGCCAGCAGGCCCTCGACAGGGAGAACCGGGGAGCTGTTTTTT. Encoded protein: CASRPSTGRTGELFF. Full variable domain (remainder filled in from reference TRBV2 and TRBJ2-2): EPEVTQTPSHQVTQMGQEVILRCVPISNHLYFYWYRQILGQKVEFLVSFYNNEISEKSEIFDDQFSVERPDGSNFTLKIRSTKLEDSAMYFCASRPSTGRTGELFFGEGSRLTVL.

This chain's CDR3 is CASSPEVGLAINEQFF. The DNA for the CDR3 is TGTGCCAGCAGCCCTGAAGTGGGACTAGCGATAAATGAGCAGTTCTTC. The chain recombines TRBV11-2 with TRBJ2-1; 10 nucleotides match TRBD2. CDR1 is SGHAT, CDR2 FQNNGV, per germline. V lost 5 bases to trimming and J lost 7 bases; unmatched junction nucleotides: 11. The CDR3 covers 16 residues.

The V and J genes are TRBV4-1 and TRBJ1-1; TRBD1 is a possible D gene (5 bases). The CDR3 is made up of 14 amino acids. The germline V gene has CDR1 MGHRA and CDR2 YSYEKL. Trimming removed 5 bases at V and 6 bases at J, with 16 bases between. The CDR3 bases are TGCGCCAGCAGCGGGATTGGGTGGGGGGCTGAAGCTTTCTTT. It yields the protein CASSGIGWGAEAFF.

The J gene is TRBJ1-4, the V gene TRBV7-9, with a possible D match to TRBD1 (5 bases). The V end was cut by 1 base, the J end by 7 bases, with 10 bases between. Looked up from germline, CDR1 is SEHNR and CDR2 is FQNEAQ (reference sequence). This CDR3 has 14 amino acids. CDR3 sequence (DNA): TGTGCCAGCAGCTTAGGTGGAAGGGGTGAAAAACTGTTTTTT. This translates into CASSLGGRGEKLFF.

This clone was observed once. The V and J genes are TRBV12-5 and TRBJ1-1; 7 bases map to TRBD1. The junction had 5 bases not matched to a gene; V was cut back by 1 base and J by 0 bases. This CDR3 is built from 16 residues. CDR1 is LGHNT and CDR2 is FRNRAP in the germline V gene. CDR3 amino acids: CASGLAQDRLNTEAFF. DNA of the CDR3: TGTGCTAGTGGTTTGGCCCAGGACAGGCTGAACACTGAAGCTTTCTTT.

V is TRBV19 and J is TRBJ1-1; D is perhaps TRBD1 (5 bases). CDR1 is LNHDA and CDR2 is SQIVND in the germline V gene (reference sequence). The V end was cut by 9 bases, the J end by 3 bases, with 11 bases between. The CDR3 covers 12 residues. Written as DNA, the CDR3 is TGTGCCAGCCGGGAGGGGTACACTGAAGCTTTCTTT. This codes for CASREGYTEAFF.

The chain employs TRBV5-1 and TRBJ1-4; no firm D call. This CDR3 has 16 residues. CDR1 is SGHRS, CDR2 YFSETQ, per germline. V was trimmed by 0 bases and J by 5 bases, leaving 14 bases between them. CDR3 coding DNA: TGCGCCAGCAGCTTGGCCTATCCATCTTACAATGAAAAACTGTTTTTT. Amino acid sequence: CASSLAYPSYNEKLFF.

The chain uses TRBV15 and TRBJ2-2, with D possibly being TRBD1 (6 bases). Trimming removed 5 bases from V and 6 bases from J, with 13 bases in between. The CDR3 runs 14 residues. Looked up from germline, CDR1 is LNHNV and CDR2 is YYDKDF (reference sequence). CDR3 nucleotides: TGTGCCACCAGCTTGACCAGGGGCGCCGGGGAGCTGTTTTTT. Protein sequence: CATSLTRGAGELFF.

The chain joins TRBV10-3 to TRBJ2-7; TRBD2 is a possible D gene (6 bases). V lost 1 base to trimming and J lost 4 bases, with 11 bases between them. Germline V CDR1 and CDR2: ENHRY, SYGVKD. The CDR3 runs 14 residues. CDR3 loop: CAISEWGGDYEQYF. The DNA for the CDR3 is TGTGCCATCAGTGAGTGGGGCGGGGATTACGAGCAGTACTTC.

The chain is built from TRBV4-2 and TRBJ2-3; 9 bases fit TRBD2. Germline V gives CDR1 LGHNA, CDR2 YNFKEQ. The trim removed 1 base at V and 4 bases at J, leaving 3 bases unmatched. The length of the CDR3 is 15 residues. The CDR3 sequence is CASSQAGLAADTQYF. The CDR3 DNA sequence: TGTGCCAGCAGCCAAGCGGGACTAGCCGCAGATACGCAGTATTTT.

The rearrangement uses TRBV7-9 and TRBJ2-3; 12 positions match TRBD2. There are 16 residues in the CDR3. The germline gives CDR1 SEHNR, CDR2 FQNEAQ (reference sequence). V shed 3 bases and J 5 bases; nucleotides not matched to a gene: 6. This CDR3 is CASSFTRLAGEDTQYF. The CDR3 bases are TGTGCCAGCAGCTTCACCCGACTAGCGGGGGAAGATACGCAGTATTTT.

The chain recombines TRBV9 with TRBJ2-1; perhaps TRBD1 as D (5 bases). This CDR3 contains 15 residues. V lost 3 bases and J lost 0, with 10 bases in between. Germline CDR1 is SGDLS and CDR2 is YYNGEE. The CDR3 DNA reads TGTGCCAGCAGCGCTTGGGGCACCTCCTACAATGAGCAGTTCTTC. It specifies CASSAWGTSYNEQFF.

This clone was picked up a small number of times. The chain recombines TRBV10-2 with TRBJ1-2; TRBD1 might be the D (5 bases). Germline CDR1 and CDR2: WSHSY and SAAADI. V dropped 3 bases and J dropped 8 bases, with 16 bases sitting between them. This CDR3 region has 14 residues. CDR3: CASSDQRQGSGYTF. The CDR3 DNA reads as TGCGCCAGCAGTGACCAACGCCAGGGCAGCGGCTACACCTTC.

The chain couples TRBV7-6 to TRBJ1-1, with 8 bases that match TRBD1. Germline-derived CDR1 and CDR2 are SGHVS and FNYEAQ. V trimming: 1 base; J trimming: 6 bases; junction bases outside the gene matches: 7. This CDR3 spans 15 amino acids. The CDR3 DNA reads TGTGCCAGCAGCTTAGGGACAGGGAGGATGGCTGAAGCTTTCTTT. It yields the protein CASSLGTGRMAEAFF. Variable domain in full (rest from reference TRBV7-6 and TRBJ1-1): GAGVSQSPRYKVTKRGQDVALRCDPISGHVSLYWYRQALGQGPEFLTYFNYEAQQDKSGLPNDRFSAERPEGSISTLTIQRTEQRDSAMYRCASSLGTGRMAEAFFGQGTRLTVV.

This chain joins TRBV11-2 and TRBJ2-5; D may be TRBD2 (5 bases). Per germline, CDR1 SGHAT and CDR2 FQNNGV. The CDR3 sequence is 15 residues long. Trimming removed 4 bases at V and 2 bases at J, with 14 bases between. DNA for the CDR3: TGTGCCAGCAGCTGGGGTGGAGGCGTGCAAGAGACCCAGTACTTC. Translated, it gives CASSWGGGVQETQYF. Full variable domain (outside the CDR3, taken from reference TRBV11-2 and TRBJ2-5): EAGVAQSPRYKIIEKRQSVAFWCNPISGHATLYWYQQILGQGPKLLIQFQNNGVVDDSQLPKDRFSAERLKGVDSTLKIQPAKLEDSAVYLCASSWGGGVQETQYFGPGTRLLVL.

The CDR3 sequence is CASRSDGSYEQYF. In nucleotides, the CDR3 is TGTGCCAGCAGAAGCGACGGCTCCTACGAGCAGTACTTC. The rearrangement uses TRBV27 and TRBJ2-7; D is uncertain. Germline CDR1 MNHEY, CDR2 SMNVEV (reference sequence). V dropped 6 bases and J dropped 0 bases, with 9 bases sitting between them. The CDR3 has 13 residues.

The chain joins TRBV4-1 to TRBJ2-7; D is unresolved. Germline V gene data show CDR1 as MGHRA and CDR2 as YSYEKL. The CDR3 runs to 13 residues. V lost 1 base and J 5 bases, leaving 9 bases between the germline ends. As DNA, the CDR3 is TGCGCCAGCAGCCAAGTCTTCTACCACGAGCAGTACTTC. Residues: CASSQVFYHEQYF.